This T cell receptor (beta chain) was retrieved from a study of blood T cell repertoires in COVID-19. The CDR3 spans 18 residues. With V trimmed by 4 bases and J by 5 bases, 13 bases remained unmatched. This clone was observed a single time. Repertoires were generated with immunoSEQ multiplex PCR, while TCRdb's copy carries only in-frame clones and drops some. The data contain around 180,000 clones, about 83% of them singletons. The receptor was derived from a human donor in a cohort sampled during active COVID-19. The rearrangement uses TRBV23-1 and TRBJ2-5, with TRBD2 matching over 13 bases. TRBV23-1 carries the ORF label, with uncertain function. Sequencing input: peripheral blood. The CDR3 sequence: CASSRSGLAGPQGETQYF. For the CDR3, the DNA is TGCGCCAGCAGTCGATCGGGACTAGCGGGACCTCAGGGGGAGACCCAGTACTTC.